The entry that follows covers one T cell receptor beta chain sequence. These data are taken from a study of blood T cell repertoires in COVID-19. Overall study: Collection of acute and convalescent COVID-19 samples took place in the United States, Italy and Spain. T cells, B-cell-depleted T cells, or PBMCs provided the cDNA or gDNA that served as material.

Germline V CDR1 and CDR2: SGHKS, YYEKEE (reference sequence). The ends were cut back, 1 base at V and 4 bases at J, with 11 bases in the middle. This CDR3 region has 14 residues. Per the authors' pipeline: Reference gene primer amplification gave estimated nucleated cell counts. TCRdb keeps only in-frame clones here, not all; method: immunoSEQ multiplex PCR. The DNA was the basis for D and trimming; V, J and clone size are from that table. The table has 150,000 to 200,000 clones, nearly 90% seen once. The receptor was derived from a man aged 55-75 years with active or convalescent COVID-19. The specimen was peripheral blood. The V call is TRBV5-5, the J call TRBJ1-2; TRBD1 is a possible D gene (6 bases). CDR3 in DNA: TGTGCCAGCAGCTTGAGACAGGCTATCTATGGCTACACCTTC. Its protein is CASSLRQAIYGYTF.